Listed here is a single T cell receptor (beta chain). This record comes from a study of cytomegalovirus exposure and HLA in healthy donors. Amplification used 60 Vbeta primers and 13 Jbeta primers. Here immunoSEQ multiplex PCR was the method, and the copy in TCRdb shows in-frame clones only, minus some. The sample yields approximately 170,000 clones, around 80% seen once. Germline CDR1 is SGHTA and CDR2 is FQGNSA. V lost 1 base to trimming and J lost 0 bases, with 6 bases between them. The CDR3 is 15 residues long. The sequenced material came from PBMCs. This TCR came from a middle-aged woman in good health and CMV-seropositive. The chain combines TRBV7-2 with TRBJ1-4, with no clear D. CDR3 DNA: TGTGCCAGCAGCTTAGGTATTGCAACTAATGAAAAACTGTTTTTT. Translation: CASSLGIATNEKLFF.